The rows below give T cell receptor beta chains drawn from one sample of a study of shared clonotypes between healthy human individuals. Assay used: immunoSEQ multiplex PCR; TCRdb lists only in-frame clones, some missing. Among some 1.4 million clones listed, roughly 96% were seen once. The sequencing sample was made of naive CD4+ T cells sorted from blood. These receptors originate from a man aged 25 to 45 in good health. Both conserved end residues are part of each CDR3. A D gene is named only where the DNA matches it firmly. Clone size, where shown, is once, few, many, or a class for clones that have expanded.

clone_size cdr3_length d_call j_call v_call cdr3_nt cdr3_aa
NA 14 NA TRBJ2-7 TRBV2 TGTGCCAGCAGAGTCAGGACCCGAGGAGGAGAGCAGTACTTC CASRVRTRGGEQYF
NA 13 NA TRBJ2-7 TRBV5-6 TGTGCCAGCAGCCCGAGGGGGTATGGCGAGCAGTACTTC CASSPRGYGEQYF
NA 13 NA TRBJ1-5 TRBV7-2 TGTGCCAGCAGTAAGGGGGGCAATCAGCCCCAGCATTTT CASSKGGNQPQHF
NA 14 NA TRBJ1-2 TRBV7-9 TGTGCCAGCAGCGGGCGGGGCACCAACTATGGCTACACCTTC CASSGRGTNYGYTF
few 10 NA TRBJ1-1 TRBV20-1 TGCAGTGCTACCCAGGGTAGGGCTTTCTTT CSATQGRAFF
NA 16 NA TRBJ1-3 TRBV7-9 TGTGCCAGCAGCACCGGTCCGGGAGCCAAAGGAAACACCATATATTTT CASSTGPGAKGNTIYF
NA 13 TRBD1 TRBJ1-1 TRBV2 TGTGCCAGCAGTGGGGACAGGAGCACTGAAGCTTTCTTT CASSGDRSTEAFF
NA 16 TRBD1 TRBJ2-1 TRBV10-2 TGCGCCAGCAGTGAGCCCAGAAGCAGGGGGTTTAATGAGCAGTTCTTC CASSEPRSRGFNEQFF
NA 16 NA TRBJ1-3 TRBV7-2 TGTGCCAGCAGCTTAGACAAGTTAACCTCTGGAAACACCATATATTTT CASSLDKLTSGNTIYF
NA 14 NA TRBJ1-3 TRBV6-5 TGTGCCAGCAGTTTTGGAGGGGCTGGAAACACCATATATTTT CASSFGGAGNTIYF
NA 15 TRBD2 TRBJ2-3 TRBV9 TGTGCCAGCAGCGTAGTAGCGGGGAACACAGATACGCAGTATTTT CASSVVAGNTDTQYF
NA 15 TRBD2 TRBJ2-5 TRBV30 TGTGCCTTTCAGACTAGCGGGAGAGAACAAGAGACCCAGTACTTC CAFQTSGREQETQYF
NA 15 TRBD1 TRBJ1-4 TRBV4-3 TGCGCCAGCAGCCAGGGGGACAGGTTAGGGGAAAAACTGTTTTTT CASSQGDRLGEKLFF
NA 17 NA TRBJ2-1 TRBV5-5 TGTGCCAGCAGCTTGCGGGGTCAGGGATCCTCCTACAATGAGCAGTTCTTC CASSLRGQGSSYNEQFF
NA 13 NA TRBJ2-1 TRBV5-8 TGTGCCAGCAGCTTCGCATCCTACAATGAGCAGTTCTTC CASSFASYNEQFF
NA 16 TRBD2 TRBJ2-1 TRBV6-1 TGTGCCAGCAGTGAAGTGGTAGCGGGAGCGTACAATGAGCAGTTCTTC CASSEVVAGAYNEQFF
NA 13 NA TRBJ2-1 TRBV7-8 TGTGCCAGCAGCTCAGACCGGAGGGATGAGCAGTTCTTC CASSSDRRDEQFF
NA 13 NA TRBJ1-1 TRBV7-9 TGTGCCAGCAGCTTTGACCCACTCACTGAAGCTTTCTTT CASSFDPLTEAFF
NA 15 TRBD1 TRBJ2-7 TRBV6-5 TGTGCCAGCAGGCGGGACAGGGGCGATTCCTACGAGCAGTACTTC CASRRDRGDSYEQYF
NA 10 NA TRBJ2-7 TRBV28 TGTGCCAGCAGTCTCTCAGAGCAGTACTTC CASSLSEQYF
NA 13 NA TRBJ2-7 TRBV10-2 TGCGCCAGCAGTGAGTCTTCCTTTCTCGAGCAGTACTTC CASSESSFLEQYF
NA 14 TRBD1 TRBJ2-6 TRBV19 TGTGCCAGTAGTTGGGACAGCCGGGCCAACGTCCTGACTTTC CASSWDSRANVLTF
NA 14 NA TRBJ2-3 TRBV28 TGTGCCAGCAGTGCTCGGGGTTGGACAGATACGCAGTATTTT CASSARGWTDTQYF
few 12 NA TRBJ2-2 TRBV9 TGTGCCAGCAGCGTAACGGTCGGGGAGCTGTTTTTT CASSVTVGELFF
NA 11 NA TRBJ2-4 TRBV7-9 TGTGCCAGCAGCTTAGGGCCTTCGGAGTACTTC CASSLGPSEYF
NA 14 TRBD1 TRBJ2-1 TRBV11-2 TGTGCCAGCAGCCTGGACAGGGTAGGGAATGAGCAGTTCTTC CASSLDRVGNEQFF
NA 16 NA TRBJ2-3 TRBV10-3 TGTGCCATCAGTGGAGCGGAGACTAGTAGCACAGATACGCAGTATTTT CAISGAETSSTDTQYF
NA 12 NA TRBJ2-1 TRBV29-1 TGCAGCGTTGAAAGCACGTACAATGAGCAGTTCTTC CSVESTYNEQFF